This T cell receptor beta chain was observed in a study of cytomegalovirus exposure and HLA in healthy donors. CDR1 and CDR2 from the germline V gene are SGHTA and FQGTGA. The V gene lost 2 bases and the J gene lost 12 bases, with 13 bases spanning the gap. CDR3 length equals 13 residues. PCR used 60 Vbeta primers and 13 Jbeta primers. Measured with immunoSEQ multiplex PCR; TCRdb has only the in-frame clones, and not every one. Among 70,000 to 100,000 clones listed, 67% were seen once. This receptor was obtained from a woman aged 50 to 65 in good health and CMV-seropositive. The V call is TRBV7-3, the J call TRBJ1-4; weak D call: TRBD1 (6 bases). The source material was PBMCs. The CDR3 DNA is TGTGCCAGCAGCTTAGAGGGAGGGGGAGAACTGTTTTTT. Protein: CASSLEGGGELFF. Based on the CDR3 plus reference TRBV7-3 and TRBJ1-4, the full variable domain is GAGVSQTPSNKVTEKGKYVELRCDPISGHTALYWYRQSLGQGPEFLIYFQGTGAADDSGLPNDRFFAVRPEGSVSTLKIQRTERGDSAVYLCASSLEGGGELFFGSGTQLSVL.